This T cell receptor (beta chain) is from a study of cytomegalovirus exposure and HLA in healthy donors. General observations from the study: Overall, roughly 160 TCR beta chains were annotated as cytomegalovirus-associated.

About this clone itself: Antigen: not known.

The PCR used 60 Vbeta and 13 Jbeta primers. Profiling relied on immunoSEQ multiplex PCR, and the TCRdb table lists in-frame clones only, not all of them. Its table records about 140,000 clones. Material: PBMCs. The TCR comes from a man aged 35 to 55 in good health and CMV-seronegative.

This chain's CDR3 is CAISTGFPDTQYF. The CDR3 DNA reads TGTGCCATCAGCACAGGGTTTCCAGATACGCAGTATTTT. The chain employs TRBV10-3 and TRBJ2-3; D might be TRBD1 (6 bases). The CDR3 totals 13 residues. V lost 6 bases, J lost 4 bases, and 11 bases lay in between. Germline V gives CDR1 ENHRY, CDR2 SYGVKD.